This TCR beta chain was observed in a study of T cell responses to AZD1222 COVID-19 vaccine. Study outcomes and limitations: Baseline testing showed seropositivity in only five or six AZD1222 recipients. The donors showed a predominance of white British ancestry and of females, with possible underestimation of clonal diversity. Repertoire sampling happened only post peak T cell response.

As to this clone: Its antigen is undetermined.

V lost 8 bases to trimming and J lost 5 bases; unmatched junction nucleotides: 3. CDR1 is LGHNA, CDR2 YNFKEQ, per germline. The CDR3 totals 15 residues. Method: immunoSEQ multiplex PCR; TCRdb's copy keeps in-frame clones and lacks some. The sample contains 150,000 to 200,000 clones, about 91% of which appear only once. The specimen was peripheral blood, collected 28 days after the second AZD1222 dose. The chain employs TRBV4-2 and TRBJ2-2; TRBD2 aligns across 15 bases. The TCR sequence derives from an adult who received the AZD1222 COVID-19 vaccine. The CDR3 sequence: CASGLAGGQTGELFF. DNA of the CDR3: TGTGCCAGCGGACTAGCGGGGGGGCAAACCGGGGAGCTGTTTTTT.